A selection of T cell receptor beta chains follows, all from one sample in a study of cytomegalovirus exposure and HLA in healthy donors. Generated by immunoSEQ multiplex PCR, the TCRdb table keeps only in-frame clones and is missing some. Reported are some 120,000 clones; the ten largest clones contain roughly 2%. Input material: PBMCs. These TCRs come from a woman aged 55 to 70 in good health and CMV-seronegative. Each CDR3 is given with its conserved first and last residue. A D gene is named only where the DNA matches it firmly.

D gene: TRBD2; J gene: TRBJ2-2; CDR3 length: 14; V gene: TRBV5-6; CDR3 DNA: TGTGCCACCATGGCGCTAGCGGGCACCGGGGAGCTGTTTTTT; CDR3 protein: CATMALAGTGELFF
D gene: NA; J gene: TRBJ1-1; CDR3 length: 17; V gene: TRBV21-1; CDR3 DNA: TGTGCCAGCAGCGTCTCACGAGGGGGAGGGGGAAGGACTGAAGCTTTCTTT; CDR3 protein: CASSVSRGGGGRTEAFF
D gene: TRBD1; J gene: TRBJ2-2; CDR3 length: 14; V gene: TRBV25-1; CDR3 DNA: TGTGCCAGCGCCCCAGGGGGCGCTTCCGGGGAGCTGTTTTTT; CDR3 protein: CASAPGGASGELFF
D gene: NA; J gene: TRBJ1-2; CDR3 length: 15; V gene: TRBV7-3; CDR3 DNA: TGTGCCAGCAGCTTAATGGGGCAGGAAGACTATGGCTACACCTTC; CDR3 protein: CASSLMGQEDYGYTF
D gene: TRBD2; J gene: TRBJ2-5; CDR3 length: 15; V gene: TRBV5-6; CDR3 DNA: TGTGCCAGCAGCGCGGGTGCGGGGGGGCAAGAGACCCAGTACTTC; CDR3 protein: CASSAGAGGQETQYF
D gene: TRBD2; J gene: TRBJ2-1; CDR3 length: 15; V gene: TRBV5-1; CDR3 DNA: TGCGCCAGCAGCTGGATCGGCGGGAGAGACAATGAGCAGTTCTTC; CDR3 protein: CASSWIGGRDNEQFF
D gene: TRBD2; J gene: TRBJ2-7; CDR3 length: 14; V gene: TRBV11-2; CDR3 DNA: TGTGCCAGCAGCAACGGGGCGGGAGTTGTCGAGCAGTACTTC; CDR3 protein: CASSNGAGVVEQYF
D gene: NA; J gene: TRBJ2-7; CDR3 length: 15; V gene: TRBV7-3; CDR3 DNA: TGTGCCAGCAGCTTAGAGGGGGTCCCCCTTCTCGAGCAGTACTTC; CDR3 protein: CASSLEGVPLLEQYF
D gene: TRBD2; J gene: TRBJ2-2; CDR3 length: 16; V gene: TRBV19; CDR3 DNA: TGTGCCAGTAGTATAGCGGAGCGGGGATACACCGGGGAGCTGTTTTTT; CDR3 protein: CASSIAERGYTGELFF
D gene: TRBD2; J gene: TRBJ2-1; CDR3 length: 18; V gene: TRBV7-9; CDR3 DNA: TGTGCCAGCAGCGCCGGGACTAGCGGGAGGGTGTCCTACAATGAGCAGTTCTTC; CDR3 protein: CASSAGTSGRVSYNEQFF
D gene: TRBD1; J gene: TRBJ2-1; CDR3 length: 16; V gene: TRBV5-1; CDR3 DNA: TGCGCCAGCAGCCCGGCGCTAGGGGGCGCGGTCAATGAGCAGTTCTTC; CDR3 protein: CASSPALGGAVNEQFF
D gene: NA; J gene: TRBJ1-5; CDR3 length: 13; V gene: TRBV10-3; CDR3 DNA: TGTGCCGGGGGGGGTCAGGTCAATCAGCCCCAGCATTTT; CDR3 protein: CAGGGQVNQPQHF
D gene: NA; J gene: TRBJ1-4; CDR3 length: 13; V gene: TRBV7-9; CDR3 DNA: TGTGCCAGCAGCCTGCAGGCTAATGAAAAACTGTTTTTT; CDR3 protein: CASSLQANEKLFF
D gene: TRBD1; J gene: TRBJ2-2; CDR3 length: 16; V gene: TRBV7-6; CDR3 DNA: TGTGCCAGCAGCTTGCAAGGGACAGAAGTTACCGGGGAGCTGTTTTTT; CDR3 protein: CASSLQGTEVTGELFF
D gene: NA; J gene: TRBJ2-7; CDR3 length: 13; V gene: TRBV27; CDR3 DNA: TGTGCCAGCAGTTTACAAGGGGCCCACGGCCAGTACTTC; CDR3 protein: CASSLQGAHGQYF
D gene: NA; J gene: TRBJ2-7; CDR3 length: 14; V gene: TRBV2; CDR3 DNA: TGTGCCAGCATCGGCCCCGACGGACAGTACGAGCAGTACTTC; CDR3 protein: CASIGPDGQYEQYF